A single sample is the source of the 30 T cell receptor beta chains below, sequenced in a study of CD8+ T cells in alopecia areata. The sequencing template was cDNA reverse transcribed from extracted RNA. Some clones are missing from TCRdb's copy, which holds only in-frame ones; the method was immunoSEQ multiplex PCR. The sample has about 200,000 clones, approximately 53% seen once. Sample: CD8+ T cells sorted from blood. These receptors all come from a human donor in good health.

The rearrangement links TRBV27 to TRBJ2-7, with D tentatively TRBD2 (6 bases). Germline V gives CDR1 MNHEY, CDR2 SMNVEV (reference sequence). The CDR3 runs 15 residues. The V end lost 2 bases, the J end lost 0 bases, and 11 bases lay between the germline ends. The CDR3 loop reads CASSLRAGISYEQYF. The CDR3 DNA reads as TGTGCCAGCAGTTTACGCGCGGGGATCTCCTACGAGCAGTACTTC.

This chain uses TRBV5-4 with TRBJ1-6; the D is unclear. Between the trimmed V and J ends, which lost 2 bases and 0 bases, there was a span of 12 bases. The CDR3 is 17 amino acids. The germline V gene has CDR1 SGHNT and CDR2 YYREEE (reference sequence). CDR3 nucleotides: TGTGCCAGCAGCTTCTGGCCGGAAAGCTCCTATAATTCACCCCTCCACTTT. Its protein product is CASSFWPESSYNSPLHF.

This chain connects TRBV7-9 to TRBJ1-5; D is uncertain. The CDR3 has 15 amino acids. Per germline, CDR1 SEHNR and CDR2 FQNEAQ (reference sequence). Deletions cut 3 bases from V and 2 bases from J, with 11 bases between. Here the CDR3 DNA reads TGTGCCAGCAGCTTTGGAGGGAGCGGCAATCAGCCCCAGCATTTT. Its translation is CASSFGGSGNQPQHF.

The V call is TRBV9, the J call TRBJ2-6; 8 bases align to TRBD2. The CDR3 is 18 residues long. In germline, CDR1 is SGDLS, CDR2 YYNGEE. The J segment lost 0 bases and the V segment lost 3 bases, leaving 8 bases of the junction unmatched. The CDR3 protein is CASSAPGSGGSGANVLTF. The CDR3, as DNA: TGTGCCAGCAGCGCCCCCGGGAGCGGGGGCTCTGGGGCCAACGTCCTGACTTTC.

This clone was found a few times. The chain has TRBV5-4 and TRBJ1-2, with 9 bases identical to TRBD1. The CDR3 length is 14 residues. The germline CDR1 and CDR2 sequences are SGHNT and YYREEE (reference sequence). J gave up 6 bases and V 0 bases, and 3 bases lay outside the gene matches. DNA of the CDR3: TGTGCCAGCAGCTTGGGTCGACAGGGGGATGGCTACACCTTC. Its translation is CASSLGRQGDGYTF.

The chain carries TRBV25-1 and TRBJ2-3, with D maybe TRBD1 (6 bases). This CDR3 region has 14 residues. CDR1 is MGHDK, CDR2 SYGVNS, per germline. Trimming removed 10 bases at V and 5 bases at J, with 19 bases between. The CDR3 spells CATVGAPLGDTQYF. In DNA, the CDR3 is TGTGCCACCGTGGGGGCACCCCTAGGAGATACGCAGTATTTT.

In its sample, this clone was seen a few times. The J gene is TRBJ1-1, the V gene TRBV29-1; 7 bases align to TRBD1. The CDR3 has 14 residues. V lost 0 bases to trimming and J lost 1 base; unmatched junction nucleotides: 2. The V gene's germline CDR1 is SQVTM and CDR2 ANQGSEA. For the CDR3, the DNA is TGCAGCGTTGAAGAGGGGACAGAGAACACTGAAGCTTTCTTT. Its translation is CSVEEGTENTEAFF.

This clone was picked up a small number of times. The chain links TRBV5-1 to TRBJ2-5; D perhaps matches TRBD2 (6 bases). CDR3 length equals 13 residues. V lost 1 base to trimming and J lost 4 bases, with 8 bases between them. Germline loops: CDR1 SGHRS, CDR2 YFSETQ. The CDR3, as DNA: TGCGCCAGCAGCTTGTGGAGGGGAGAGACCCAGTACTTC. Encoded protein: CASSLWRGETQYF.

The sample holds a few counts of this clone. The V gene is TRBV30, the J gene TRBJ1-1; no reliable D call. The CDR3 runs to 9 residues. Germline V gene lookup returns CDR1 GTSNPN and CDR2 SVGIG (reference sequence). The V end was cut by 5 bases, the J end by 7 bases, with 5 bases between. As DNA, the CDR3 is TGTGCCTGGGTTAGTGAAGCTTTCTTT. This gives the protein CAWVSEAFF.

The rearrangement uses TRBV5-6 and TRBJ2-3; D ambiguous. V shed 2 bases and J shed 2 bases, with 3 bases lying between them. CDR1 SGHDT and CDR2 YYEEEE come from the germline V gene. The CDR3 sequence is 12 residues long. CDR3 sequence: CASSFFTDTQYF. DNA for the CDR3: TGTGCCAGCAGCTTCTTCACAGATACGCAGTATTTT.

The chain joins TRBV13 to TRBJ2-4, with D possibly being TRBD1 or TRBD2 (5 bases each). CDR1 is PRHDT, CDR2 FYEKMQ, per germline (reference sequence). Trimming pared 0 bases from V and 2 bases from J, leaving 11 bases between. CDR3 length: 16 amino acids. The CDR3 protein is CASSLGPGTTKNIQYF. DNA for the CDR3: TGTGCCAGCAGCTTAGGCCCGGGGACGACCAAAAACATTCAGTACTTC.

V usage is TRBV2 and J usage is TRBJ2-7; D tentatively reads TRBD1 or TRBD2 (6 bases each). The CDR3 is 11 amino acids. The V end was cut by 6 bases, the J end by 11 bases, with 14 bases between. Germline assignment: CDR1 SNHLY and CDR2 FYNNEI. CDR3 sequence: CASSGAGTKYF. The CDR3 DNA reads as TGTGCCAGCAGCGGTGCGGGGACAAAGTACTTC.

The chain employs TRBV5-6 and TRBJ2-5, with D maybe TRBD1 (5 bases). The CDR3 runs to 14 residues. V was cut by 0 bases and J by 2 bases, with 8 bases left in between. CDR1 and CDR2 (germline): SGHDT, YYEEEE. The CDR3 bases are TGTGCCAGCAGCTTGGAGGGGAAACAAGAGACCCAGTACTTC. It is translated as CASSLEGKQETQYF.

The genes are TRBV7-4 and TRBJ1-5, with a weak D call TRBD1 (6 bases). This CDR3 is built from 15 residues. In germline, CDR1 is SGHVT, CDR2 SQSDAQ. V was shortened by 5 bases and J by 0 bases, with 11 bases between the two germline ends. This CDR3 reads CASSDTGYSNQPQHF. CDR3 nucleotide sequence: TGTGCCAGCAGCGATACAGGGTATAGCAATCAGCCCCAGCATTTT.

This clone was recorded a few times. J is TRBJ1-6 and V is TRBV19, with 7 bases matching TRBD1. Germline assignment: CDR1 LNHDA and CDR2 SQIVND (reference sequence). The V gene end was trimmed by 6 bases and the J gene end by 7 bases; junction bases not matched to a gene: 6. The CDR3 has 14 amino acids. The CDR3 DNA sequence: TGTGCCAGTAGGGGGACAGTGGAGAATTCACCCCTCCACTTT. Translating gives CASRGTVENSPLHF.

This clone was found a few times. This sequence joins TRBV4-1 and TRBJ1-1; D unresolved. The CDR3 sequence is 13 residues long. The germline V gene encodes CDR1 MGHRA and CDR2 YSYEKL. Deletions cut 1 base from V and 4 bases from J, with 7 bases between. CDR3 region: CASSQVLSTEAFF. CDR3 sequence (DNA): TGCGCCAGCAGCCAAGTCTTAAGCACTGAAGCTTTCTTT.

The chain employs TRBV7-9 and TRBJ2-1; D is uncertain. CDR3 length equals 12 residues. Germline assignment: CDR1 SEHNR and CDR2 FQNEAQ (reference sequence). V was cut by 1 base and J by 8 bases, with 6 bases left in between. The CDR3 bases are TGTGCCAGCAGCTTAGAGGGTGATGAGCAGTTCTTC. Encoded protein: CASSLEGDEQFF.

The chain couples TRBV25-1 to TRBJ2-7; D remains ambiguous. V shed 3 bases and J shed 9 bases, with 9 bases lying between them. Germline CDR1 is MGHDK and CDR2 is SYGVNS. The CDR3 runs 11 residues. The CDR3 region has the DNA TGTGCCAGCAGTGATGGGCTGGGGCAGTACTTC. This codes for CASSDGLGQYF.

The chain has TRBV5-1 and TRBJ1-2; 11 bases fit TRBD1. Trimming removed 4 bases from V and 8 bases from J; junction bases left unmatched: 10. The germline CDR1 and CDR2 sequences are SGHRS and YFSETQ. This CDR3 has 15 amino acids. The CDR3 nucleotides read TGCGCCAGCAGCCTACGGACAGGGGGCGCCGGGGGCTACACCTTC. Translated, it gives CASSLRTGGAGGYTF.

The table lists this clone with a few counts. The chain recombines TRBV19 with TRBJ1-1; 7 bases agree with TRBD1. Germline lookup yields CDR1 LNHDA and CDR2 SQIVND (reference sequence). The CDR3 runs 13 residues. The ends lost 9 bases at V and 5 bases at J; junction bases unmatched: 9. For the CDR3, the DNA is TGTGCCAGCGCGACGACAGGGTGGACTGAAGCTTTCTTT. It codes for CASATTGWTEAFF.

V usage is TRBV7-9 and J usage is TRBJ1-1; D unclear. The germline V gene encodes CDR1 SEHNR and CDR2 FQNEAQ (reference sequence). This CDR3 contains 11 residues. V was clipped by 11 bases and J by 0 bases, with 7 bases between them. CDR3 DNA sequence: TGTGCCTGCCAATTGAACACTGAAGCTTTCTTT. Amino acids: CACQLNTEAFF.

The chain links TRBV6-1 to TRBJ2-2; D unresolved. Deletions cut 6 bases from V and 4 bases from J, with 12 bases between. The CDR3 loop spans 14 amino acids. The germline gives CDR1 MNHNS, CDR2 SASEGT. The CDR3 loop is CASRVPWRTGELFF. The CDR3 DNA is TGTGCCAGCAGGGTCCCTTGGCGCACCGGGGAGCTGTTTTTT.

This chain's CDR3 is CAWSPGTGKETQYF. The CDR3 DNA follows: TGTGCCTGGAGTCCGGGGACAGGGAAAGAGACCCAGTACTTC. V gene TRBV30 combines with J gene TRBJ2-5; 9 bases agree with TRBD1. The CDR3 is 14 residues long. CDR1 GTSNPN and CDR2 SVGIG come from the germline V gene (reference sequence). V lost 2 bases, J lost 3 bases, and 4 bases stayed unmatched. Full variable domain (outside the CDR3, taken from reference TRBV30 and TRBJ2-5): SQTIHQWPATLVQPVGSPLSLECTVEGTSNPNLYWYRQAAGRGLQLLFYSVGIGQISSEVPQNLSASRPQDRQFILSSKKLLLSDSGFYLCAWSPGTGKETQYFGPGTRLLVL.

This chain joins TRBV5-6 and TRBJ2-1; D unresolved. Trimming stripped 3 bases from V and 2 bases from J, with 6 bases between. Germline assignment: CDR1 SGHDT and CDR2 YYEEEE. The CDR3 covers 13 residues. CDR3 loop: CASSSGTYNEQFF. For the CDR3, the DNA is TGTGCCAGCAGCTCTGGCACCTACAATGAGCAGTTCTTC. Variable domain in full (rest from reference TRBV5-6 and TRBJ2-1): DAGVTQSPTHLIKTRGQQVTLRCSPKSGHDTVSWYQQALGQGPQFIFQYYEEEERQRGNFPDRFSGHQFPNYSSELNVNALLLGDSALYLCASSSGTYNEQFFGPGTRLTVL.

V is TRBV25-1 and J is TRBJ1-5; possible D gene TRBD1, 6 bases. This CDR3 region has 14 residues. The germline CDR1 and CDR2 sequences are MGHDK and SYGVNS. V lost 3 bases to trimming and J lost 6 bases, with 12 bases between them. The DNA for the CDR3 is TGTGCCAGCAGTGACGGTGCGGGGGCTCAGCCCCAGCATTTT. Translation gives CASSDGAGAQPQHF. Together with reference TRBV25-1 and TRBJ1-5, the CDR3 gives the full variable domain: EADIYQTPRYLVIGTGKKITLECSQTMGHDKMYWYQQDPGMELHLIHYSYGVNSTEKGDLSSESTVSRIRTEHFPLTLESARPSHTSQYLCASSDGAGAQPQHFGDGTRLSIL.

The CDR3 DNA reads TGTGCCAGCAGCCCCTACGGGGACGAGCAGTACTTC. It translates to CASSPYGDEQYF. The rearrangement joins TRBV5-4 to TRBJ2-7, with a tentative D call TRBD2 (5 bases). The CDR3 is 12 residues long. With 4 bases removed from V and 5 bases from J, the gap between germline ends came to 10 bases. The V gene's germline CDR1 is SGHNT and CDR2 YYREEE (reference sequence).

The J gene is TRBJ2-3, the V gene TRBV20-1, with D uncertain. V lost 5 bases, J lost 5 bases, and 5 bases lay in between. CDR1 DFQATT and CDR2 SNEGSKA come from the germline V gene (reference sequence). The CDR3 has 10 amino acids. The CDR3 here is CSAFKDTQYF. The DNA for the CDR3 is TGCAGTGCTTTTAAAGATACGCAGTATTTT.

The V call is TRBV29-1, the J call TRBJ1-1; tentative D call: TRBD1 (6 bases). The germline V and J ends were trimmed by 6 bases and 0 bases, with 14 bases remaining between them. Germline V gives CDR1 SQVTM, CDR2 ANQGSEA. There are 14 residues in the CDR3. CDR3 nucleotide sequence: TGCAGCGTCCCATGGCAGGGGATGAACACTGAAGCTTTCTTT. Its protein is CSVPWQGMNTEAFF.

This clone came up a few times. CDR3 nucleotides: TGTGCCAGCAGCCTCCCTACACAGCGCACCGGGGAGCTGTTTTTT. Amino acid sequence: CASSLPTQRTGELFF. The chain carries TRBV11-2 and TRBJ2-2; D not resolved. This CDR3 is built from 15 residues. Germline V gene lookup returns CDR1 SGHAT and CDR2 FQNNGV. Deletions cut 5 bases from V and 4 bases from J, with 14 bases between.

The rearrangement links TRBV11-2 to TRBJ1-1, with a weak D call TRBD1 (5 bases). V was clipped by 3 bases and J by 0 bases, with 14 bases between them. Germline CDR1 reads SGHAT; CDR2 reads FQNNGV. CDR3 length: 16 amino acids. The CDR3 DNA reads TGTGCCAGCAGCTTGTGGGAGGGGCGGTTGAACACTGAAGCTTTCTTT. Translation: CASSLWEGRLNTEAFF.